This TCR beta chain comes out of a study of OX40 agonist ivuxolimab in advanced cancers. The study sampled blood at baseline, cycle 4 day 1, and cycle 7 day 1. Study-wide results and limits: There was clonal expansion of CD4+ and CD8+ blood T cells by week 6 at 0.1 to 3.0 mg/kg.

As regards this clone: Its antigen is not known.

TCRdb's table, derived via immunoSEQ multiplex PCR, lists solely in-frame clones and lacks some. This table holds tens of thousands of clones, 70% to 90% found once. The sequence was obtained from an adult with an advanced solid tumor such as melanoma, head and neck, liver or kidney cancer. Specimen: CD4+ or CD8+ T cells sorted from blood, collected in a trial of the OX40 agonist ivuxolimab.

The CDR3: CASSGGILWNTGELFF. The CDR3 DNA reads TGTGCCAGCAGCGGAGGGATACTCTGGAACACCGGGGAGCTGTTTTTT. This chain links TRBV11-1 with TRBJ2-2; tentatively, D is TRBD2 (6 bases). V was clipped by 5 bases and J by 1 base, with 14 bases between them. Germline loops: CDR1 SGHAT, CDR2 FQDESV (reference sequence). CDR3 length: 16 amino acids.